This section outlines one T cell receptor (beta chain) sequence together with its context. This record belongs to a study of blood T cell repertoires in COVID-19. Study information: Material from acute and convalescent COVID-19 was sourced from the United States, Italy and Spain. T cells, B-cell-depleted T cells, or PBMCs provided the cDNA or gDNA that served as material.

V was clipped by 8 bases and J by 5 bases, with 12 bases between them. Germline CDR1 and CDR2: DFQATT and SNEGSKA (reference sequence). This CDR3 is 11 amino acids long. Per the authors' pipeline: The authors estimated nucleated cell counts from reference gene primer amplification. Here immunoSEQ multiplex PCR was the method, and the copy in TCRdb shows in-frame clones only, minus some. V, J and clone size were drawn from that table, and D and trimming were deduced from the DNA. The sample holds 100,000 to 150,000 clones, roughly 90% seen once. The rearrangement joins TRBV20-1 to TRBJ1-1, with D unresolved. The TCR sequence derives from a man between 45 and 60 years old with active COVID-19. The sequencing input was peripheral blood. The CDR3, as DNA: TGCAGTCCAGCGGACGGGACTGAAGCTTTCTTT. It is translated as CSPADGTEAFF.